The 32 T cell receptor beta chains given below trace back to one sample, sequenced in a study of blood T cell repertoires in COVID-19. Sequencing used immunoSEQ multiplex PCR; TCRdb keeps in-frame clones, though not all of them. The sample records more than 200,000 clones, about nine tenths being singletons. The material sequenced was PBMCs or T cells enriched from blood (not recorded which). The receptors come from a man aged 25-40 years in a cohort exposed to, infected with or recovered from COVID-19 (not recorded which).

This clone was counted only a few times. CDR3 protein: CASSGGAGGIQYF. In nucleotides, the CDR3 is TGTGCCAGCTCGGGGGGGGCAGGCGGCATTCAGTACTTC. The chain employs TRBV11-3 and TRBJ2-4; 8 bases are shared with TRBD2. In germline, CDR1 is SGHNT, CDR2 YENEEA. J lost 9 bases, V lost 8 bases, and 9 bases had no gene match. This CDR3 has 13 amino acids.

This chain uses TRBV7-2 with TRBJ2-4, with 11 bases aligning to TRBD2. With V trimmed by 1 base and J by 0 bases, 5 bases remained unmatched. The CDR3 has 18 residues. In germline, CDR1 is SGHTA, CDR2 FQGNSA. Written as DNA, the CDR3 is TGTGCCAGCAGCTTAGATATCGGACTAGCGGGAGCCAAAAACATTCAGTACTTC. It is translated as CASSLDIGLAGAKNIQYF.

As to this clone: One end of the junction is discordant with germline, which a read error may explain. The chain uses TRBV10-2 and TRBJ1-2; no firm D call. This CDR3 contains 13 residues. Germline CDR1 WSHSY, CDR2 SAAADI. As DNA, the CDR3 is TGCGCCAGCCGTGAGGCCGGGTGGGATGGCTACACCTTC. Its protein product is CASREAGWDGYTF.

The CDR3 coding sequence is TGTGCCAGCAGTTCCCAGGCCGGGACTCCCCTATACGAGCAGTACTTC. Residues: CASSSQAGTPLYEQYF. The rearrangement links TRBV6-6 to TRBJ2-7, with D possibly being TRBD2 (6 bases). The CDR3 extends over 16 amino acids. The V and J ends lost 4 bases and 4 bases respectively, with 20 bases between them. Germline V lookup: CDR1 MNHNY, CDR2 SVGAGI (reference sequence).

The chain combines TRBV28 with TRBJ2-2; D remains unclear. CDR3 size: 16 residues. Trimming took 5 bases from V and 1 from J, leaving 14 bases between them. Germline V gives CDR1 MDHEN, CDR2 SYDVKM. The CDR3 loop reads CASSPLRLLNTGELFF. The CDR3, as DNA: TGTGCCAGCAGTCCCCTGAGACTTTTGAACACCGGGGAGCTGTTTTTT.

The chain has TRBV10-1 and TRBJ2-3, with TRBD2 as a possible D gene (6 bases). CDR3 length: 15 residues. The V end was cut by 5 bases, the J end by 3 bases, with 15 bases between. Germline CDR1 reads WNHNN; CDR2 reads SYGVQD (reference sequence). CDR3 coding DNA: TGCGCCAGCAGTAAGCCCGGGACTCGAACAGATACGCAGTATTTT. Translation gives CASSKPGTRTDTQYF.

This chain links TRBV5-6 with TRBJ1-3; TRBD1 matches 7 bases. After removal of 3 bases from V and 0 bases from J, the junction contained 12 bases not matched to a gene. The CDR3 sequence is 18 residues long. Germline assignment: CDR1 SGHDT and CDR2 YYEEEE. The CDR3 here is CASSSRRQGPRSGNTIYF. The CDR3 DNA is TGTGCCAGCAGCTCCCGGCGACAGGGCCCTCGCTCTGGAAACACCATATATTTT.

The chain has TRBV11-3 and TRBJ1-1; D is unclear. Trimming stripped 0 bases from V and 1 base from J, with 6 bases between. In germline, CDR1 is SGHNT, CDR2 YENEEA. This CDR3 has 14 residues. Written as DNA, the CDR3 is TGTGCCAGCAGCTTAGATTCAGGGAACACTGAAGCTTTCTTT. Protein product: CASSLDSGNTEAFF.

V usage is TRBV7-3 and J usage is TRBJ2-5; 9 bases match TRBD1. The CDR3 is 20 residues long. With V trimmed by 3 bases and J by 2 bases, 19 bases remained unmatched. Germline V gives CDR1 SGHTA, CDR2 FQGTGA. Written as DNA, the CDR3 is TGTGCCAGCAGCTTCAAAAACCCGGGACAGGGTCAGGTACGGCAAGAGACCCAGTACTTC. This gives the protein CASSFKNPGQGQVRQETQYF.

This sequence joins TRBV7-9 and TRBJ2-1; 9 positions match TRBD2. There are 17 residues in the CDR3. The germline V gene has CDR1 SEHNR and CDR2 FQNEAQ (reference sequence). After removal of 4 bases from V and 2 bases from J, the junction contained 9 bases not matched to a gene. The CDR3 DNA reads as TGTGCCAGCAGCTCCATGACTAGCGGATTTACCTACAATGAGCAGTTCTTC. This sequence encodes CASSSMTSGFTYNEQFF.

V is TRBV2 and J is TRBJ2-1; D is uncertain. The CDR3 has 15 amino acids. The germline V gene has CDR1 SNHLY and CDR2 FYNNEI. V was cut by 4 bases and J by 4 bases, with 14 bases left in between. The CDR3 protein is CASSGKRQTYNEQFF. The CDR3 DNA is TGTGCCAGCAGTGGGAAGCGTCAGACTTACAATGAGCAGTTCTTC.

The V and J genes are TRBV27 and TRBJ1-5; D unresolved. Germline CDR1 and CDR2: MNHEY and SMNVEV (reference sequence). The CDR3 has 16 residues. Deletions cut 3 bases from V and 4 bases from J, with 16 bases between. The CDR3 nucleotides read TGTGCCAGCAGTTTGTTTTCGGGGAGTAAAAATCAGCCCCAGCATTTT. Its protein product is CASSLFSGSKNQPQHF.

The chain links TRBV9 to TRBJ1-1; TRBD1 might be the D (6 bases). The germline V gene has CDR1 SGDLS and CDR2 YYNGEE. The length of the CDR3 is 15 residues. V was clipped by 3 bases and J by 3 bases, with 15 bases between them. CDR3 nucleotides: TGTGCCAGCAGCGCCTCCGACAGGACATACACTGAAGCTTTCTTT. Its protein is CASSASDRTYTEAFF.

The chain is built from TRBV28 and TRBJ1-4; D is unclear. This CDR3 region has 11 residues. Germline V gives CDR1 MDHEN, CDR2 SYDVKM. The CDR3 loop reads CALGGFEKLFF. The CDR3 DNA is TGTGCTCTGGGCGGGTTTGAAAAACTGTTTTTT.

The table lists this clone with a few counts. The chain uses TRBV5-1 and TRBJ1-1; D is unclear. V was cut by 0 bases and J by 5 bases, with 17 bases left in between. Germline CDR1 SGHRS, CDR2 YFSETQ. There are 16 residues in the CDR3. In DNA form, the CDR3 reads TGCGCCAGCAGCTTGGTGCCAGGCGATGTGGGTACTGAAGCTTTCTTT. It specifies CASSLVPGDVGTEAFF.

This chain's CDR3 is CASSLGGITEAFF. CDR3 DNA: TGCGCCAGCAGCTTGGGAGGAATCACTGAAGCTTTCTTT. The V gene is TRBV5-1, the J gene TRBJ1-1; D call uncertain. The CDR3 sequence is 13 residues long. Trimming pared 0 bases from V and 4 bases from J, leaving 7 bases between. CDR1 and CDR2 from the germline V gene are SGHRS and YFSETQ.

V and J are TRBV5-4 and TRBJ1-5; TRBD1 is a possible D gene (5 bases). The CDR3 length is 15 residues. Trimming took off 2 bases at V and 1 base at J, with 10 bases between the two ends. CDR1 and CDR2 (germline): SGHNT, YYREEE (reference sequence). CDR3 bases: TGTGCCAGCAGCTTATGGGGGGGAAGCAATCAGCCCCAGCATTTT. Residues: CASSLWGGSNQPQHF.

The rearrangement uses TRBV19 and TRBJ1-1, with D perhaps TRBD1 (6 bases). The CDR3 sequence is 15 residues long. Germline assignment: CDR1 LNHDA and CDR2 SQIVND (reference sequence). V was cut by 5 bases and J by 3 bases, with 16 bases left in between. Here the CDR3 reads CASSGGPGVDTEAFF. The CDR3 DNA sequence: TGTGCCAGTAGTGGCGGTCCAGGGGTGGACACTGAAGCTTTCTTT. The entire variable domain, with the rest obtained from reference TRBV19 and TRBJ1-1, is as follows: DGGITQSPKYLFRKEGQNVTLSCEQNLNHDAMYWYRQDPGQGLRLIYYSQIVNDFQKGDIAEGYSVSREKKESFPLTVTSAQKNPTAFYLCASSGGPGVDTEAFFGQGTRLTVV.

Comments on this clone: Distinct nucleotide sequences in the sample also encode this CDR3. The CDR3 DNA follows: TGTGCCAGCAGCCTCGGCGGTTCCGGCTACACCTTC. Its translation: CASSLGGSGYTF. This chain joins TRBV3-1 (or the pseudogene TRBV3-2) and TRBJ1-2; D is uncertain. V was clipped by 4 bases and J by 8 bases, with 11 bases between them. Germline V gene data show CDR1 as LGHDT and CDR2 as YNNKEL (reference sequence). This CDR3 is 12 amino acids long.

This clone was seen repeatedly, ten times or more. The rearrangement joins TRBV28 to TRBJ1-2; 8 nucleotides line up with TRBD1. This CDR3 region has 13 residues. CDR1 and CDR2 (germline): MDHEN, SYDVKM. Losses at the gene ends were 5 bases for V and 4 bases for J; bases not matched to a gene: 3. Here the CDR3 DNA reads TGTGCCAGCAGTAGAGGGACAGGCTATGGCTACACCTTC. Amino acid sequence: CASSRGTGYGYTF.

The CDR3 DNA is TGCGCCAGCAGCTTGGTGGGGCGGCGAGATTCACCCCTCCACTTT. Amino acid sequence: CASSLVGRRDSPLHF. The genes are TRBV5-1 and TRBJ1-6; D is possibly TRBD1 (5 bases). The V gene lost 0 bases and the J gene lost 8 bases, with 12 bases spanning the gap. The CDR3 is 15 residues long. Per germline, CDR1 SGHRS and CDR2 YFSETQ. Full variable domain (missing parts from reference TRBV5-1 and TRBJ1-6): KAGVTQTPRYLIKTRGQQVTLSCSPISGHRSVSWYQQTPGQGLQFLFEYFSETQRNKGNFPGRFSGRQFSNSRSEMNVSTLELGDSALYLCASSLVGRRDSPLHFGNGTRLTVT.

This rearrangement joins TRBV5-6 to TRBJ1-2; D may be TRBD1 (6 bases). V lost 0 bases and J lost 0, with 15 bases in between. This CDR3 is 17 amino acids long. Germline V lookup: CDR1 SGHDT, CDR2 YYEEEE. The CDR3 is CASSLVDRPDSNYGYTF. Here the CDR3 DNA reads TGTGCCAGCAGCTTGGTTGACAGGCCGGATTCTAACTATGGCTACACCTTC.

The CDR3: CASSVRGSANTGELFF. CDR3 nucleotide sequence: TGTGCCAGCAGCGTAAGGGGCTCCGCGAACACCGGGGAGCTGTTTTTT. The chain recombines TRBV9 with TRBJ2-2; TRBD1 is a possible D gene (5 bases). Germline CDR1 and CDR2: SGDLS and YYNGEE. The V gene lost 1 base and the J gene lost 0 bases, with 10 bases spanning the gap. There are 16 residues in the CDR3.

This chain links TRBV7-8 with TRBJ2-7; TRBD2 aligns across 7 bases. Germline CDR1 is SGHVS and CDR2 is FQNEAQ. The J segment lost 7 bases and the V segment lost 4 bases, leaving 10 bases of the junction unmatched. The CDR3 length is 14 residues. CDR3 in DNA: TGTGCCAGCAGCTCCTCGAGGGCTAGCGGTGAGCAGTACTTC. It yields the protein CASSSSRASGEQYF.

The chain carries TRBV7-9 and TRBJ1-2, with a possible D match to TRBD1 (6 bases). The length of the CDR3 is 16 residues. Trimming stripped 2 bases from V and 2 bases from J, with 15 bases between. From germline, CDR1 is SEHNR and CDR2 FQNEAQ (reference sequence). The CDR3: CASSLILFQGNYGYTF. The DNA of the CDR3 is TGTGCCAGCAGCTTAATCTTATTCCAGGGGAACTATGGCTACACCTTC.

The chain combines TRBV18 with TRBJ1-1, with 10 positions matching TRBD1. V was clipped by 6 bases and J by 0 bases; unmatched bases: 10. In germline, CDR1 is KGHSH, CDR2 LQKENI. The CDR3 is made up of 17 amino acids. The CDR3 region has the DNA TGTGCCAGCTCTCTTACCGGGACAGGGGCTATGAACACTGAAGCTTTCTTT. Amino acid sequence: CASSLTGTGAMNTEAFF.

The chain couples TRBV9 to TRBJ2-5; 10 bases are a match to TRBD2. Germline V gene data show CDR1 as SGDLS and CDR2 as YYNGEE. The CDR3 runs to 15 residues. V dropped 4 bases and J dropped 2; count of bases not matched to a gene: 5. The CDR3 sequence is CASSLAGAFQETQYF. CDR3 nucleotide sequence: TGTGCCAGCAGCCTAGCGGGAGCGTTTCAAGAGACCCAGTACTTC.

The genes are TRBV29-1 and TRBJ2-1, with 7 bases identical to TRBD2. CDR3 length equals 15 residues. The germline gives CDR1 SQVTM, CDR2 ANQGSEA. V lost 3 bases, J lost 9 bases, and 14 bases stayed unmatched. CDR3 region: CSVEGRAGVLVEQFF. CDR3 coding DNA: TGCAGCGTTGAGGGGCGGGCGGGAGTCCTAGTTGAGCAGTTCTTC.

The chain has TRBV9 and TRBJ1-5, with 9 positions matching TRBD1. Germline V gives CDR1 SGDLS, CDR2 YYNGEE. The CDR3 totals 18 residues. V trimming: 4 bases; J trimming: 0 bases; junction bases outside the gene matches: 11. As DNA, the CDR3 is TGTGCCAGCAGCCCACCCCCGGGACAGGGTAATAGCAATCAGCCCCAGCATTTT. This sequence encodes CASSPPPGQGNSNQPQHF.

The genes are TRBV6-5 and TRBJ1-1; D gene ambiguous. The CDR3 is 14 residues long. Germline loops: CDR1 MNHEY, CDR2 SVGAGI. V dropped 2 bases and J dropped 0 bases, with 7 bases sitting between them. In DNA form, the CDR3 reads TGTGCCAGCAGTTACGGCAGTTTGAACACTGAAGCTTTCTTT. As protein: CASSYGSLNTEAFF.

This chain links TRBV28 with TRBJ1-2, with 9 bases fitting TRBD1. There are 17 residues in the CDR3. V shed 1 base, J shed 8 bases, and the junction held 14 bases outside the gene matches. The germline CDR1 and CDR2 sequences are MDHEN and SYDVKM. The CDR3: CASSLLGTGKAIEGYTF. In DNA form, the CDR3 reads TGTGCCAGCAGTTTATTAGGGACAGGGAAGGCTATAGAAGGCTACACCTTC.

This clone was detected only once. The genes are TRBV28 and TRBJ2-7; 8 bases fit TRBD1. CDR1 MDHEN and CDR2 SYDVKM come from the germline V gene. With V trimmed by 2 bases and J by 2 bases, 5 bases remained unmatched. The CDR3 consists of 15 residues. CDR3 protein: CASSLRQGSPYEQYF. DNA of the CDR3: TGTGCCAGCAGTTTAAGACAGGGGTCCCCCTACGAGCAGTACTTC.